The subject of this entry is one T cell receptor beta chain. Its target is unknown. The sample is drawn from a study of T cell responses to AZD1222 COVID-19 vaccine. The study, taken as a whole, reports: Researchers took repertoire samples only after the peak T cell response had come. A mostly white British donor set with more females was recruited, and clonal diversity was possibly underestimated.

The data were produced by immunoSEQ multiplex PCR, yet TCRdb's version contains in-frame clones alone and is incomplete. The table includes 85,000 to 130,000 clones, more than 75% detected once. The clonotype originates from an adult who received the MenACWY meningococcal vaccine as a control. The specimen was peripheral blood, collected 28 days after the second dose of the MenACWY control vaccine.

The CDR3 loop is CASSIRDRGHEQYF. CDR3 DNA: TGTGCCAGTAGTATCCGGGACAGGGGCCACGAGCAGTACTTC. This rearrangement joins TRBV19 to TRBJ2-7; 10 bases map to TRBD1. CDR3 size: 14 residues. The V and J ends lost 3 bases and 5 bases, in that order; junction bases with no gene match: 4. CDR1 LNHDA and CDR2 SQIVND come from the germline V gene (reference sequence).